The rows below give T cell receptor beta chains drawn from one sample of a study of shared clonotypes between healthy human individuals. Using immunoSEQ multiplex PCR, the repertoire was profiled, and TCRdb retains in-frame clones only, with some absent. The table shows about 960,000 clones, with approximately 80% occurring only once. The sample consisted of memory CD4+ T cells sorted from blood. Receptor source: a man between 18 and 29 years old in good health. The CDR3 runs from the conserved cysteine through the conserved F or W. Each record gives: clone size, V gene, J gene, D gene, CDR3 DNA, CDR3 protein. D genes are given only for firm matches. Expanded clones are given a class, and other clones once, few, many or no size at all.

>.|TRBV4-1|TRBJ2-3|.
TGCGCCAGCAGCCAAGTCAGCAACACAGATACGCAGTATTTT
CASSQVSNTDTQYF
>.|TRBV7-2|TRBJ2-7|.
TGTGCCAGCAGCTTAGGGGGACCTGACGGGGAGCAGTACTTC
CASSLGGPDGEQYF
>.|TRBV6-1|TRBJ1-5|.
TGTGCCAGCAAGGGGGGCTGGGATCAGCCCCAGCATTTT
CASKGGWDQPQHF
>.|TRBV6-1|TRBJ1-2|.
TGTGCCAGCAGGGGGATTGGCTACACCTTC
CASRGIGYTF
>few|TRBV30|TRBJ1-2|TRBD1
TGTGCCTGGAGTGTTACAGGGGGGAACTATGGCTACACCTTC
CAWSVTGGNYGYTF
>.|TRBV12-5|TRBJ1-2|.
TGTGCTAGTGGTTTGAGCCCAGGATACTATGGCTACACCTTC
CASGLSPGYYGYTF
>.|TRBV30|TRBJ2-7|TRBD1
TGTGCCTGGAGTACCGGACAGGGGGCCTACGAGCAGTACTTC
CAWSTGQGAYEQYF
>.|TRBV30|TRBJ1-5|.
TGTGCCTGGAGTGGGGCAGTTAATCAGCCCCAGCATTTT
CAWSGAVNQPQHF
>.|TRBV6-6|TRBJ2-7|.
TGTGCCAGCAGCTTCGAGGGGGGGTCGGCCGAGCAGTACTTC
CASSFEGGSAEQYF
>.|TRBV6-1|TRBJ2-1|.
TGTGCCAGCAGTGACCTATACAATGAGCAGTTCTTC
CASSDLYNEQFF
>.|TRBV5-1|TRBJ1-1|.
TGCGCCAGCAGCTTGGCCCAGGGAACAGTGAACACTGAAGCTTTCTTT
CASSLAQGTVNTEAFF
>.|TRBV10-1|TRBJ1-3|.
TGCGCCAGGAGGGGGTCTGGAAACACCATATATTTT
CARRGSGNTIYF
>.|TRBV7-9|TRBJ2-7|.
TGTGCCAGCAGCTTTGGACACGCGTCCTACGAGCAGTACTTC
CASSFGHASYEQYF
>.|TRBV6-5|TRBJ1-5|.
TGTGCCAGCTGTAGGCAGGGGACCAATCAGCCCCAGCATTTT
CASCRQGTNQPQHF
>.|TRBV25-1|TRBJ2-5|.
TGTGCCAGCAGTGGCCTAGTTCAGACCCAGTACTTC
CASSGLVQTQYF
>.|TRBV5-6|TRBJ1-1|.
TGTGCCAGCACCTTGGCGACGAACACTGAAGCTTTCTTT
CASTLATNTEAFF
>few|TRBV30|TRBJ1-4|.
TGTGCCTGGAGTGGAATGGCTTCAACTAATGAAAAACTGTTTTTT
CAWSGMASTNEKLFF
>.|TRBV10-3|TRBJ2-5|TRBD2
TGTGCCATCAGTGGAAAACTAGCGGGAGCCCAAGAGACCCAGTACTTC
CAISGKLAGAQETQYF
>.|TRBV7-9|TRBJ1-1|.
TGTGCCAGCAGCTCAACTATAGGGGTGACGGACACTGAAGCTTTCTTT
CASSSTIGVTDTEAFF
>.|TRBV19|TRBJ1-2|.
TGTGCCAGTAGTATAGGGGGGCGGACTACGACTAACTATGGCTACACCTTC
CASSIGGRTTTNYGYTF
>few|TRBV5-8|TRBJ1-6|.
TGTGCCAGCAGCTTTCCTCCCGCGGATAATTCACCCCTCCACTTT
CASSFPPADNSPLHF
>.|TRBV5-1|TRBJ1-1|.
TGCGCCAGCAGCTTGGGTCCTATGAACACTGAAGCTTTCTTT
CASSLGPMNTEAFF
>.|TRBV7-2|TRBJ2-3|TRBD2
TGTGCCAGCAGGGGGACTAGCAACCGCAGAGGGTCTAGCACAGATACGCAGTATTTT
CASRGTSNRRGSSTDTQYF